This T cell receptor (beta chain) stems from a study of T-cell reconstitution after alpha-beta-depleted transplantation in children. Notes on the study in general: The study reportedly traced alpha-beta T cells about two months after transplant to several hundred expanded graft clones. A year post-transplant, T-cell counts and diversity derived mostly from newly produced T cells. Recipient T cells and thymic progenitors that survived gave rise to the high TCRbeta diversity observed at day 60 in some patients.

With 1 base removed from V and 4 bases from J, the gap between germline ends came to 10 bases. Germline V gives CDR1 MNHEY, CDR2 SVGAGI. This CDR3 spans 14 amino acids. This clonotype was observed a handful of times. Its target is not known. Unique molecular identifiers were used in preparing the TCRbeta library. Each CDR3 protein is one row after TCRdb ran MiXCR on the PCR reads. This sample has about 580,000 distinct CDR3 sequences, with 25% to 30% found just once. The source was PBMCs, collected before TCRalphabeta/CD19-depleted stem cell transplant. The V and J genes are TRBV6-5 and TRBJ1-1; TRBD1 is a possible D gene (5 bases). This clonotype was sampled from a boy less than two years old with Wiskott-Aldrich syndrome, due to receive a stem cell transplant. As DNA, the CDR3 is TGTGCCAGCAGTTACTTAGGGGCGGCCACTGAAGCTTTCTTT. Protein: CASSYLGAATEAFF.